The 20 T cell receptor beta chains reported below all come from one sample, sequenced in a study of monozygotic twins with inflammatory bowel disease. TCRdb re-called the 5' RACE reads, yielding one record per CDR3 amino acid sequence without DNA. The repertoire table contains about 160,000 distinct CDR3 sequences. The sequencing sample was made of blood. Receptors originate from a human donor with ulcerative colitis or Crohn's disease, or a healthy co-twin of an affected twin (not recorded which).

The chain joins TRBV5-1 to TRBJ2-7; TCRdb proposes TRBD1, but this gene call is untestable without DNA. Germline V lookup: CDR1 SGHRS, CDR2 YFSETQ. This CDR3 region has 15 residues. This chain's CDR3 is CASSFTTGRASEQYF.

This chain links TRBV28 with TRBJ2-2; TCRdb lists TRBD1, though no DNA is available to test this call. The V gene's germline CDR1 is MDHEN and CDR2 SYDVKM. The CDR3 runs to 15 residues. This CDR3 is CASSLSRFGRGELFF.

V usage is TRBV4-3 and J usage is TRBJ2-1. This CDR3 has 13 residues. CDR1 and CDR2 from the germline V gene are LGHNA and YSLEER. The CDR3 loop reads CASSQGLDNEQFF.

The V and J genes are TRBV6-5 and TRBJ1-2; the D call from TCRdb, TRBD1, cannot be confirmed without DNA. Germline-derived CDR1 and CDR2 are MNHEY and SVGAGI. The CDR3 extends over 15 amino acids. This CDR3 is CASSYSGQTNYGYTF.

The chain has TRBV7-2 and TRBJ2-2. The CDR3 loop spans 16 amino acids. Germline lookup yields CDR1 SGHTA and CDR2 FQGNSA. The CDR3 here is CASSSSGLANTGELFF.

This chain joins TRBV5-1 and TRBJ2-7; TCRdb's D call, TRBD1, is unchecked because there is no DNA. CDR1 and CDR2 (germline): SGHRS, YFSETQ. This CDR3 has 15 residues. The CDR3 here is CASSLSDRNLDEQYF. Combining the CDR3 with reference TRBV5-1 and TRBJ2-7 gives the whole variable domain KAGVTQTPRYLIKTRGQQVTLSCSPISGHRSVSWYQQTPGQGLQFLFEYFSETQRNKGNFPGRFSGRQFSNSRSEMNVSTLELGDSALYLCASSLSDRNLDEQYFGPGTRLTVT.

The chain has TRBV7-9 and TRBJ1-1. CDR1 and CDR2 from the germline V gene are SEHNR and FQNEAQ (reference sequence). The CDR3 spans 16 residues. CDR3 amino acids: CASSLVYGWGNTEAFF.

The chain carries TRBV12-3 or TRBV12-4 and TRBJ1-2; the D gene TCRdb calls, TRBD1, cannot be checked with no DNA. The CDR3 contains 14 residues. CDR3 sequence: CASSWGDYNYGYTF.

The chain links TRBV12-3 or TRBV12-4 to TRBJ1-4; checking the TCRdb D call of TRBD1 is not possible without DNA. The CDR3 length is 16 residues. The CDR3 protein is CASSRDRGLTNEKLFF.

The chain joins TRBV7-9 to TRBJ2-3. Germline V CDR1 and CDR2: SEHNR, FQNEAQ (reference sequence). The CDR3 extends over 16 amino acids. This CDR3 is CASSLPKGLRTDTQYF.

This sequence joins TRBV12-3 or TRBV12-4 and TRBJ2-7; TCRdb picks TRBD2, but there is no DNA to check that call. The CDR3 is made up of 16 amino acids. The CDR3 reads CASSRGLAGDGNEQYF.

The gene calls are TRBV20-1 and TRBJ2-7; TCRdb indicates TRBD1, and absent DNA this call remains unverified. There are 16 residues in the CDR3. The germline V gene encodes CDR1 DFQATT and CDR2 SNEGSKA (reference sequence). This CDR3 is CSAREQGHLGAYEQYF.

The rearrangement links TRBV7-9 to TRBJ1-4; TCRdb designates TRBD1, a call that cannot be tested without DNA. In germline, CDR1 is SEHNR, CDR2 FQNEAQ (reference sequence). The length of the CDR3 is 15 residues. CDR3 amino acids: CASSSTRQGSEKLFF.

The J gene is TRBJ2-1, the V gene TRBV15. Germline V CDR1 and CDR2: LNHNV, YYDKDF (reference sequence). The CDR3 covers 13 residues. CDR3 amino acids: CATSRDWNGEQFF.

J is TRBJ2-1 and V is TRBV6-5; lacking DNA, the TRBD2 call made by TCRdb goes unchecked. Germline V gene sequence: CDR1 MNHEY, CDR2 SVGAGI. This CDR3 has 18 amino acids. CDR3: CASSLSGGLRSSYNEQFF.

CDR3: CASSLWGTGGIGELFF. The V and J genes are TRBV12-3 or TRBV12-4 and TRBJ2-2; TCRdb reports TRBD1, a call that lacks DNA to check it against. The CDR3 extends over 16 amino acids.

V usage is TRBV5-6 and J usage is TRBJ2-2; with no DNA, the TCRdb D assignment of TRBD1 cannot be verified. The CDR3 is 16 amino acids. Germline lookup yields CDR1 SGHDT and CDR2 YYEEEE. The CDR3 spells CASSSLGQMNTGELFF.

The chain carries TRBV12-3 or TRBV12-4 and TRBJ1-5; TCRdb indicates TRBD1, and absent DNA this call remains unverified. CDR3 length: 19 amino acids. This CDR3 is CASSFLSLLDRGPGQPQHF.

V and J are TRBV7-9 and TRBJ2-1; TCRdb lists TRBD1, though no DNA is available to test this call. Germline V gene lookup returns CDR1 SEHNR and CDR2 FQNEAQ (reference sequence). There are 15 residues in the CDR3. This CDR3 reads CASSPRTEAYNEQFF.

This chain joins TRBV18 and TRBJ1-1; TCRdb returns TRBD1, unconfirmable since there is no DNA. Germline CDR1 is KGHSH and CDR2 is LQKENI. The CDR3 runs 16 residues. The CDR3 region is CASSPALGQGTTEAFF.